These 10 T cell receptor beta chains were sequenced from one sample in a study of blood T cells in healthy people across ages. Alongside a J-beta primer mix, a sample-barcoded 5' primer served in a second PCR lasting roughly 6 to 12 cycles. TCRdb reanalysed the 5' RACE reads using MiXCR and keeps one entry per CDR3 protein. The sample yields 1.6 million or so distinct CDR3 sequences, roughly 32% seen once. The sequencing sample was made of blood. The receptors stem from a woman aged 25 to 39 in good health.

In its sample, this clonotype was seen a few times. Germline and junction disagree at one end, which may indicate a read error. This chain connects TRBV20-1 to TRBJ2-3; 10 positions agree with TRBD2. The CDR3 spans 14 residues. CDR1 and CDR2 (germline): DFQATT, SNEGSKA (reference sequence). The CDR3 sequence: CSARTSGYGNTQYF. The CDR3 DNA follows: TGCAGTGCTAGGACTAGCGGGTACGGGAATACTCAGTATTTT.

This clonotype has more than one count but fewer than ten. The CDR3 here is CASSQDNRGRGGYTF. The CDR3 DNA is TGCGCCAGCAGCCAAGATAACAGGGGGCGCGGTGGCTACACCTTC. V gene TRBV4-1 combines with J gene TRBJ1-2; 9 positions agree with TRBD1. J was trimmed by 7 bases and V by 0 bases; bases with no gene match: 6. The germline V gene has CDR1 MGHRA and CDR2 YSYEKL. This CDR3 has 15 amino acids.

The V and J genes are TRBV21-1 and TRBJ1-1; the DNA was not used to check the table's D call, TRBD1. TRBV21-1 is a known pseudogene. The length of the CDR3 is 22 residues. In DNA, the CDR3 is TGTGCCAGCAGCAAAGCGCGGGGACACGTGCATCCAAACGCGTTCATGAACACTGAAGCTTTCTTT. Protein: CASSKARGHVHPNAFMNTEAFF.

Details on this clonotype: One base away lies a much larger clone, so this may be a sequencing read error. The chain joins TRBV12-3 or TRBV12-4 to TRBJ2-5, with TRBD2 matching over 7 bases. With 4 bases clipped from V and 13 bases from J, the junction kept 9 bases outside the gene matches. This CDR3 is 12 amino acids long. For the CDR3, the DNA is TGTGCCAGCAGTTCCGAACTAGCGAACCGGTACTTC. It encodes CASSSELANRYF.

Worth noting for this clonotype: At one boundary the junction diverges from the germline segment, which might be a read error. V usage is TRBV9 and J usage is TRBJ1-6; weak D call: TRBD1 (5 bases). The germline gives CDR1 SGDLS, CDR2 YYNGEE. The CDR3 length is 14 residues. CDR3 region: CASGGGSYNSPLHF. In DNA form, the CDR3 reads TGCGCATCCGGGGGGGGGTCCTATAATTCACCCCTCCACTTT.

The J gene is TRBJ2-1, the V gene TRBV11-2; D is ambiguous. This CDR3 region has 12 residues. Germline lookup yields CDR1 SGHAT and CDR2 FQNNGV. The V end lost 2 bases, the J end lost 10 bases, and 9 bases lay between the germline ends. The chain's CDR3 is CASSLITAEQFF. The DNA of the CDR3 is TGTGCCAGCAGCTTAATTACAGCGGAGCAGTTCTTC.

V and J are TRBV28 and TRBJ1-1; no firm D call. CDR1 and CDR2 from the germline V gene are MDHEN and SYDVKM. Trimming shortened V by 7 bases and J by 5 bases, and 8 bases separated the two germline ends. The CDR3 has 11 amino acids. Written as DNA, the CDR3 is TGTGCCAGCATCGGATGGACTGAAGCTTTCTTT. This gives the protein CASIGWTEAFF.

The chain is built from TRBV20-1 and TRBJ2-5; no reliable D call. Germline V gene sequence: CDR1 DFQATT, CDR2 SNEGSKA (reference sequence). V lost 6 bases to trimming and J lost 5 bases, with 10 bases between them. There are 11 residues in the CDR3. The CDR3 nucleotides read TGCAGTGCCGCGAAGGAGGAGACCCAGTACTTC. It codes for CSAAKEETQYF.

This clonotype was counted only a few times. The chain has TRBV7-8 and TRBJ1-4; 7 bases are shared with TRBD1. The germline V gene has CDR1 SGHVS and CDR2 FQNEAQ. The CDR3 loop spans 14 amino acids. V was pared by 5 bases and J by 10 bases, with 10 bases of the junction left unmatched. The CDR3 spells CASSRDRDDRKLFF. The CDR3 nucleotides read TGTGCCAGCAGCCGCGACAGGGACGATCGAAAACTGTTTTTT.

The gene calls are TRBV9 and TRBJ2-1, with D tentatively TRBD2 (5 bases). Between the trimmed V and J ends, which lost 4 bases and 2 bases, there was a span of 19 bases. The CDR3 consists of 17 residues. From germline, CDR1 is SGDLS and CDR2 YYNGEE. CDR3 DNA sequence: TGTGCCAGCAGCCCAGAGGGCAGTTTCTCGCCCTACAATGAGCAGTTCTTC. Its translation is CASSPEGSFSPYNEQFF.